Given below is one TCR beta chain in context. Its cognate antigen is unknown. The CDR3 loop spans 18 amino acids. CDR1 is KGHSH, CDR2 LQKENI, per germline. V lost 8 bases and J lost 5; bases outside the gene matches: 23. Primers included in the PCR were 60 Vbeta and 13 Jbeta primers. Here immunoSEQ multiplex PCR was the method, and the copy in TCRdb shows in-frame clones only, minus some. The table lists around 70,000 clones, over 60% of them singletons, with around 10% in the top ten. The data belong to a study of cytomegalovirus exposure and HLA in healthy donors. Study-wide results and caveats: Researchers reportedly found TCR beta sequences accurately predicted most subjects' HLA-A and HLA-B alleles.

This TCR was recovered from a male donor in good health and CMV-seropositive. V gene TRBV18 combines with J gene TRBJ2-7, with TRBD1 identical over 8 bases. Sequencing input: PBMCs. Here the CDR3 DNA reads TGTGCCAGCCCAAAAAACCTCGGGACAGGCGTCGGTAAGGACGAGCAGTACTTC. Its protein is CASPKNLGTGVGKDEQYF.